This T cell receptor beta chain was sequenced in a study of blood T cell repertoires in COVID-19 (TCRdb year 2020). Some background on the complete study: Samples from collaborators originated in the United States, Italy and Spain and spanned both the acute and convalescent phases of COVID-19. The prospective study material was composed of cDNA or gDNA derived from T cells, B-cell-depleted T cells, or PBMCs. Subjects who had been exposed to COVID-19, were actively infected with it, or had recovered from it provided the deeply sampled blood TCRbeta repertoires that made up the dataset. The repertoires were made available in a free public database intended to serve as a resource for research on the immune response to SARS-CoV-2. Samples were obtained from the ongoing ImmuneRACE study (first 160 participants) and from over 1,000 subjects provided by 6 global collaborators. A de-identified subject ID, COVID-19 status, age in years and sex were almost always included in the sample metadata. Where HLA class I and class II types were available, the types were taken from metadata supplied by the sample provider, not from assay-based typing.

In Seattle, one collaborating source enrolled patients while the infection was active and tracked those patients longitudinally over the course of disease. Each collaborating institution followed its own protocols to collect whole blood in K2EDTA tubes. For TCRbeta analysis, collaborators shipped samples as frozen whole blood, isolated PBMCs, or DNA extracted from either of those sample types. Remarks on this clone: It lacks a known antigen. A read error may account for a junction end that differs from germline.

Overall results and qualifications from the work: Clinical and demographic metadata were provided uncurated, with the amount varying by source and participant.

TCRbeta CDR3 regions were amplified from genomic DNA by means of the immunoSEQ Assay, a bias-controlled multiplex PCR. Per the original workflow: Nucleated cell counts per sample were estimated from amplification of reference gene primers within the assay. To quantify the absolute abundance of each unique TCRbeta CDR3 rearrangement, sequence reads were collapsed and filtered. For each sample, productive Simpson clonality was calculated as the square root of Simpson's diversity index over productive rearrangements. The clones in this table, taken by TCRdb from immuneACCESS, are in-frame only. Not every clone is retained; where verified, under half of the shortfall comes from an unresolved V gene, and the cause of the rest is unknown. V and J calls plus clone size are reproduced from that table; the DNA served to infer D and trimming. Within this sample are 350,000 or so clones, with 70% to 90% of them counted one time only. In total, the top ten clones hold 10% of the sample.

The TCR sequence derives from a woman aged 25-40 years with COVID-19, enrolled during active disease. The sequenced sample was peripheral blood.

The DNA sequence is as follows: TGTACCAGCAGTTTGCAGGGGGCGCGAGGCTACACCTTC. It encodes CTSSLQGARGYTF. This receptor chain uses TRBV27 and TRBJ1-2, and 8 bases in between align with TRBD1. From cysteine to phenylalanine, the CDR3 is 13 amino acids long. The retained sequence is limited to the CDR3, 39 bases, with the frame set at the first base. Looking up the germline V gene (reference sequence) yields CDR1 MNHEY and CDR2 SMNVEV.